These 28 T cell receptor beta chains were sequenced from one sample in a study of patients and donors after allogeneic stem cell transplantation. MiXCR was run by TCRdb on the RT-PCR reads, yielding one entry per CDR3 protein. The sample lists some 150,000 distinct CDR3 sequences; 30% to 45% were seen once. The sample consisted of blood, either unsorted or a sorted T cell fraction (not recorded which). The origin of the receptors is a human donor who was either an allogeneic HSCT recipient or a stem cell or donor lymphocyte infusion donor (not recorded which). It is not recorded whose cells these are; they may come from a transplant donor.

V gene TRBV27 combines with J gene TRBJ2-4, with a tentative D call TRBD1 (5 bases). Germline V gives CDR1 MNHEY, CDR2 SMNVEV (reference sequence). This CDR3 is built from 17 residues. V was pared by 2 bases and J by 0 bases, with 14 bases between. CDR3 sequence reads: CASSLTGGILAKNIQYF. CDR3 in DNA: TGTGCCAGCAGTTTAACAGGCGGCATACTAGCCAAAAACATTCAGTACTTC.

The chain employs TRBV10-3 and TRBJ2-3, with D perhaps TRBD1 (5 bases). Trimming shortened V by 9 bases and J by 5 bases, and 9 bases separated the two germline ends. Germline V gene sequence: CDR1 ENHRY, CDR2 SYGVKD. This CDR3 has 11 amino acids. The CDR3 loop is CAILTGDTQYF. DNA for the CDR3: TGTGCCATTTTAACAGGAGATACGCAGTATTTT.

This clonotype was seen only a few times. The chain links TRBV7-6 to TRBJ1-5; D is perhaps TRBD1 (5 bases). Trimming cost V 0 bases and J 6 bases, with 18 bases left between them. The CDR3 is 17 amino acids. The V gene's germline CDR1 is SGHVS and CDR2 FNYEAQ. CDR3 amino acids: CASSLAAWGGARQPQHF. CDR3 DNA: TGTGCCAGCAGCTTAGCGGCTTGGGGTGGGGCGCGTCAGCCCCAGCATTTT.

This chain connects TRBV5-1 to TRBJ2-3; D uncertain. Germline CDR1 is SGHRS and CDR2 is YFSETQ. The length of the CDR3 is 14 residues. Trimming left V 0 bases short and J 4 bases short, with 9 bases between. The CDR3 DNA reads TGCGCCAGCAGCTTGGACGATACACCAGATACGCAGTATTTT. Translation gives CASSLDDTPDTQYF.

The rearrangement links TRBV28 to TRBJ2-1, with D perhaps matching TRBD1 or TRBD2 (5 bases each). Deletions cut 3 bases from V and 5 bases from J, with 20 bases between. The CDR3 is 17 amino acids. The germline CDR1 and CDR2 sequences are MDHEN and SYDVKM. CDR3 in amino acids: CASSFLQGWGFNNEQFF. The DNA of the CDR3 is TGTGCCAGCAGTTTCCTCCAGGGATGGGGGTTTAACAATGAGCAGTTCTTC. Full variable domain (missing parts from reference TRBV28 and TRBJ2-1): DVKVTQSSRYLVKRTGEKVFLECVQDMDHENMFWYRQDPGLGLRLIYFSYDVKMKEKGDIPEGYSVSREKKERFSLILESASTNQTSMYLCASSFLQGWGFNNEQFFGPGTRLTVL.

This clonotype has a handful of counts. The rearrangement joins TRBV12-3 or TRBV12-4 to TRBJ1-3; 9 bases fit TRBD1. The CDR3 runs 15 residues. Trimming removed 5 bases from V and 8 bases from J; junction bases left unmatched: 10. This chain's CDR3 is CASSDYNRGRDTIYF. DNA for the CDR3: TGTGCCAGCAGTGATTATAACAGGGGGCGAGACACCATATATTTT.

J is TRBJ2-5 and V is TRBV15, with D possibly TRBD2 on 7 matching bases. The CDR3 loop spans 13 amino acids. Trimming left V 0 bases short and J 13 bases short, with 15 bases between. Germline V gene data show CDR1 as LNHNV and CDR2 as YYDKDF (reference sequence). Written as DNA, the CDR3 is TGTGCCACCAGCAGAGAGGGGGGGGCTATCCGGTACTTC. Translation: CATSREGGAIRYF.

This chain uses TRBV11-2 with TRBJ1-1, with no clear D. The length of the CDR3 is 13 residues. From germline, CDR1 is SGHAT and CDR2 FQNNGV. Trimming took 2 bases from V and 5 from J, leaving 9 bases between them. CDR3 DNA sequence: TGTGCCAGCAGCTTACATCGGGTGACTGAAGCTTTCTTT. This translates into CASSLHRVTEAFF. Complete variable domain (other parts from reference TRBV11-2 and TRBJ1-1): EAGVAQSPRYKIIEKRQSVAFWCNPISGHATLYWYQQILGQGPKLLIQFQNNGVVDDSQLPKDRFSAERLKGVDSTLKIQPAKLEDSAVYLCASSLHRVTEAFFGQGTRLTVV.

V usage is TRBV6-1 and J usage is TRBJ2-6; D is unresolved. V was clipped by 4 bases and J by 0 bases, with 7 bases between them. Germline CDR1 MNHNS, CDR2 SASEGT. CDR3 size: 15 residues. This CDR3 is CASSGGRSGANVLTF. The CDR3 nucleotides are TGTGCCAGCAGTGGCGGTCGCTCTGGGGCCAACGTCCTGACTTTC.

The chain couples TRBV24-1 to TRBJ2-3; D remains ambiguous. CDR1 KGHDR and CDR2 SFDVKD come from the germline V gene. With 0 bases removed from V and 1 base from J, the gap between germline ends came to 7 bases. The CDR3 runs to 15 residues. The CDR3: CATSDLIRGTDTQYF. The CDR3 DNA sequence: TGTGCCACCAGTGATTTGATCCGGGGCACAGATACGCAGTATTTT.

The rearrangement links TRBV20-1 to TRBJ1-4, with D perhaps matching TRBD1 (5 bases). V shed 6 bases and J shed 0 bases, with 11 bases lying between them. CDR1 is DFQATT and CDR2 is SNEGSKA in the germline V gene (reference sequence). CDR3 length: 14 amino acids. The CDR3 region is CSAVDRATNEKLFF. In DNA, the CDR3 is TGCAGTGCGGTCGACAGAGCAACTAATGAAAAACTGTTTTTT.

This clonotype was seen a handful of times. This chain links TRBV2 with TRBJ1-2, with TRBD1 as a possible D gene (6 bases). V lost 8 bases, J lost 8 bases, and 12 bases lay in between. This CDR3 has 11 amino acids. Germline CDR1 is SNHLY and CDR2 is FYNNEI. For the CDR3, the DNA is TGTGCCAGCCGGGAAGGGGGAGGCTACACCTTC. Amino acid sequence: CASREGGGYTF.

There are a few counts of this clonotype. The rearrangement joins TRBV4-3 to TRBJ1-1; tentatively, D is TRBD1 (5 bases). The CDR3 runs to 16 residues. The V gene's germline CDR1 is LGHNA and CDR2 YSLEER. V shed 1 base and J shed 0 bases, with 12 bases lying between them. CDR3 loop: CASSQGVRAMNTEAFF. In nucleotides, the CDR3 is TGCGCCAGCAGCCAAGGAGTCAGGGCCATGAACACTGAAGCTTTCTTT.

The CDR3 here is CASSLIGLGDNEQFF. Here the CDR3 DNA reads TGTGCCAGCAGCTTGATCGGACTAGGGGACAATGAGCAGTTCTTC. The chain joins TRBV5-5 to TRBJ2-1; TRBD2 matches at 7 bases. CDR3 length: 15 amino acids. Germline CDR1 SGHKS, CDR2 YYEKEE (reference sequence). The V segment lost 1 base and the J segment 5 bases; nucleotides outside the gene matches: 6.

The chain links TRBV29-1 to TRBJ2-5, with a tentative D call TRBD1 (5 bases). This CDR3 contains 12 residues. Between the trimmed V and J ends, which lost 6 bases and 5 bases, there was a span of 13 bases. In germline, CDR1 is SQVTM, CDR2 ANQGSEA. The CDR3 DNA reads TGCAGCGTCAACCACGCAGGGGAGACCCAGTACTTC. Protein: CSVNHAGETQYF.

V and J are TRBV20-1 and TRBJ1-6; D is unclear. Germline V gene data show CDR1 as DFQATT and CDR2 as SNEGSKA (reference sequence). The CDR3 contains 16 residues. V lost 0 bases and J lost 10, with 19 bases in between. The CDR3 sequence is CSARDQRRNPPSPLHF. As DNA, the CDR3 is TGCAGTGCTAGAGATCAAAGGAGGAACCCACCCTCACCCCTCCACTTT.

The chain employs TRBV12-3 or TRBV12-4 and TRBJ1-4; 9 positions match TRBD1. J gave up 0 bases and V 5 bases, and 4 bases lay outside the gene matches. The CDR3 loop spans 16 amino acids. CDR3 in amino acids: CASSTWDRATNEKLFF. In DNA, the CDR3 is TGTGCCAGCAGTACCTGGGACAGGGCAACTAATGAAAAACTGTTTTTT.

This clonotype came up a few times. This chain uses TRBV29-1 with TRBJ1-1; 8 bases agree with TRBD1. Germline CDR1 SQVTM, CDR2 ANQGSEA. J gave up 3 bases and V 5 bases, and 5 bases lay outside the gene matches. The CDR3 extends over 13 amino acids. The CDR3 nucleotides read TGCAGCGTTTCAGGGGGCGCGGACACTGAAGCTTTCTTT. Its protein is CSVSGGADTEAFF.

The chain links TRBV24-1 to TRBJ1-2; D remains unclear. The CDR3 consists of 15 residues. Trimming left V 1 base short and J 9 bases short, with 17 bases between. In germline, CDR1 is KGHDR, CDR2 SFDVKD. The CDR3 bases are TGTGCCACCAGTGATTTAGCAGGCCCCTGGGATCGCTACACCTTC. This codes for CATSDLAGPWDRYTF.

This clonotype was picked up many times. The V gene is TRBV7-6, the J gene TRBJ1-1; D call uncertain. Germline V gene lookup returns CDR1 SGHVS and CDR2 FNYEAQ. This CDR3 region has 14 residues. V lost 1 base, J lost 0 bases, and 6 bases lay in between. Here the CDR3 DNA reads TGTGCCAGCAGCTTAGGGCGGTTGAACACTGAAGCTTTCTTT. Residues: CASSLGRLNTEAFF.

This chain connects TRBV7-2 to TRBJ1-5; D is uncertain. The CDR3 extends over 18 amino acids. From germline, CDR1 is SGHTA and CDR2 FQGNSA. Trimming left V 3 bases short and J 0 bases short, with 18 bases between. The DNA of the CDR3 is TGTGCCAGCAGCTTCCGCCCCGCCAGGCCCCTTAGCAATCAGCCCCAGCATTTT. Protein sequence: CASSFRPARPLSNQPQHF.

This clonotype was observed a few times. CDR3 amino acids: CSAGGRGPSYNSPLHF. The CDR3 coding sequence is TGCAGTGCTGGGGGCAGGGGTCCCTCCTATAATTCACCCCTCCACTTT. The V gene is TRBV20-1, the J gene TRBJ1-6; D is perhaps TRBD1 (6 bases). From germline, CDR1 is DFQATT and CDR2 SNEGSKA (reference sequence). The V gene lost 5 bases and the J gene lost 0 bases, with 14 bases spanning the gap. The CDR3 loop spans 16 amino acids.

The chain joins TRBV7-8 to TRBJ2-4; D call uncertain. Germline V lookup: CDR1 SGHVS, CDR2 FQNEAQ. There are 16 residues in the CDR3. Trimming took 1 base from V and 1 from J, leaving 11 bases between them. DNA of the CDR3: TGTGCCAGCAGCTTAGACCCCTGGAGTGCCAAAAACATTCAGTACTTC. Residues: CASSLDPWSAKNIQYF. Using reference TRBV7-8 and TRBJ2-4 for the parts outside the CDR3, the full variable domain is GAGVSQSPRYKVAKRGQDVALRCDPISGHVSLFWYQQALGQGPEFLTYFQNEAQLDKSGLPSDRFFAERPEGSVSTLKIQRTQQEDSAVYLCASSLDPWSAKNIQYFGAGTRLSVL.

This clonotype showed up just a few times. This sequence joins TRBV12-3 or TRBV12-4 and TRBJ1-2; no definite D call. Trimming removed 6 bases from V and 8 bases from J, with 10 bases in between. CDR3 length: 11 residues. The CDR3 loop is CASSPGKGYTF. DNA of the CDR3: TGTGCCAGCAGCCCCGGTAAGGGCTACACCTTC.

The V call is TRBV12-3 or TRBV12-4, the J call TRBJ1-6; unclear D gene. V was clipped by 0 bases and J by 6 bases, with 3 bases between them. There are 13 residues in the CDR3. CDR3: CASSLATNSPLHF. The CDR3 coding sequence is TGTGCCAGCAGTTTAGCGACTAATTCACCCCTCCACTTT.

The CDR3 here is CATSDPSLPKEEYF. The CDR3 DNA reads TGTGCCACCAGTGACCCTAGCTTGCCTAAGGAAGAGTACTTC. The chain carries TRBV24-1 and TRBJ2-5; D possibly corresponds to TRBD2 (5 bases). This CDR3 region has 14 residues. Looked up from germline, CDR1 is KGHDR and CDR2 is SFDVKD. V lost 4 bases and J lost 12, with 20 bases in between.

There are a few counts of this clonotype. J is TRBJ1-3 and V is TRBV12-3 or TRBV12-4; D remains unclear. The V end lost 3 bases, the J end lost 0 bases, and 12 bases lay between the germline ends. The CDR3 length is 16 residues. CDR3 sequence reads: CASSFGRKSSGNTIYF. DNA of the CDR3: TGTGCCAGCAGTTTTGGGCGGAAAAGCTCTGGAAACACCATATATTTT.

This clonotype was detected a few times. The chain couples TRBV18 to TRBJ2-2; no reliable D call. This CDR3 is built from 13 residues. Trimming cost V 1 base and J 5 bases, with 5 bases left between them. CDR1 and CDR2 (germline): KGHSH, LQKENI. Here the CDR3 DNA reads TGTGCCAGCTCACCACTAAATACCGGGGAGCTGTTTTTT. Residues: CASSPLNTGELFF. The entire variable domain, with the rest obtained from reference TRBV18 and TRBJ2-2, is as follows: NAGVMQNPRHLVRRRGQEARLRCSPMKGHSHVYWYRQLPEEGLKFMVYLQKENIIDESGMPKERFSAEFPKEGPSILRIQQVVRGDSAAYFCASSPLNTGELFFGEGSRLTVL.